This T cell receptor (beta chain) was identified during a study of PD-1 blockade in classical Hodgkin lymphoma (dated by TCRdb to the early 2020s). Broadly, across the study: Nivolumab dosing was 3 mg/kg intravenously every 2 weeks, continuing until either disease progression or unacceptable toxicity. The study used TCR beta sequencing and CyTOF to define a peripheral blood immune signature of response to PD-1 blockade in classical Hodgkin lymphoma. Broad study findings and their caveats: Newly diagnosed patients were reported to have lower baseline TCR diversity than healthy donors, and relapsed/refractory patients were reported to have lower baseline TCR diversity still. Trial patients with a complete response had baseline diversity similar to that of newly diagnosed patients, while partial responders and progressors had significantly lower diversity. By C4D1, a significant rise was seen in CD4+ TCR diversity but not in CD8+ TCR diversity (p=0.0027 vs p=0.16), and the rise was most apparent among complete responders (p=0.02). The study covered only a single clinical trial cohort, and the causes of the repertoire differences, possibly disease activity or prior therapy, were still not defined. Lower diversity was seen in patients whose nivolumab began less than 1 year after ASCT, and these patients were left out of later analyses so that immune reconstitution would not confound the results.

The time point label, read with the paper, signifies: cycle 4 day 1 (C4D1), after 6 weeks of nivolumab. Relapse after autologous stem cell transplantation had occurred in all trial patients, and cohorts A, B and C were distinguished by prior brentuximab vedotin exposure. The trial cohort included 55 to 65 patients with relapsed/refractory classical Hodgkin lymphoma, and each patient had a best overall response of complete response, partial response or progressive disease. Trial patients were treated with single-agent nivolumab in the multi-cohort phase II CheckMate 205 trial. Best overall response was determined by an independent review committee according to the 2007 International Working Group response criteria. Trial PBMCs were collected just before the start of nivolumab (C1D1) and during therapy at cycle 2 day 1 and cycle 4 day 1. Peripheral blood was collected in 8 mL Vacutainer Cell Preparation Tubes, from which PBMCs were isolated by centrifugation and then cryopreserved.

The Qiagen DNeasy kit was used to extract genomic DNA from unsorted PBMCs and from the negatively selected CD4+ and CD8+ fractions. TCR beta CDR3 regions were subjected to amplification by immunoSEQ multiplex PCR with primers that anneal to V and J segments. A synthetic immune receptor repertoire was used to minimize amplification bias, and remaining bias was computationally removed after sequencing. Turning to the authors' computational methods: Repertoire diversity was quantified as the Shannon entropy index using custom Python scripts. Unsorted, CD4+ and CD8+ repertoires were analyzed separately, except in combined analyses where CD4+ and CD8+ sequences were merged in silico. A clone counted as expanded when the clone's frequency after treatment rose at least 2-fold relative to C1D1, and clones undetected at baseline were given a pseudocount of 0.5. Clones with 0 or 1 copy at C1D1 were classified as singleton clones, and clones with 2 or more copies were classified as non-singleton clones. Clones expanded in unsorted samples were labelled as CD4+, CD8+ or unknown by matching protein sequences in sorted samples from the same patient. Wilcoxon tests were applied to paired samples to test diversity changes from C1D1 to C4D1. Imported from immuneACCESS, the table was reduced by TCRdb to in-frame sequences with V and J called. These copies leave out some clones; in studies compared against another copy, an unresolved V gene accounts for under half, and the cause of the remainder is not known. V, J and clone size are those of that table, while D and trimming were read from the DNA. Here the sample has 25,000 to 35,000 clones; approximately 65% occur a single time. The top ten clonotypes cover about 3.9% of the sample.

V loses 2 bases of germline sequence and J loses 1 base, and the interval between the two ends is 7 bases. In the germline V gene, CDR1 corresponds to MDHEN and CDR2 to SYDVKM. The CDR3 covers 14 residues, taking in both the cysteine and the phenylalanine. Of the read, only the CDR3 DNA is kept; its 42 bases are in frame from base 1. To note about this clone: It lacks a known antigen. Base qualities are not at hand, and no much larger clone is one base apart.

The sequencing here drew on peripheral blood mononuclear cells (PBMCs), taken before the fourth cycle of nivolumab. Here the chain combines TRBV28 and TRBJ2-3; TRBD2 is perhaps the D gene, given 5 matching bases. The sequence was collected from a human donor with classical Hodgkin lymphoma. The CDR3 region has the sequence CASSLEGGTDTQYF. The DNA sequence is as follows: TGTGCCAGCAGTTTAGAGGGCGGCACAGATACGCAGTATTTT.